This T cell receptor beta chain was obtained from a study of blood T cell repertoires in COVID-19. Study-wide context: The cDNA or gDNA used as material had been derived from T cells, B-cell-depleted T cells, or PBMCs.

How the authors handled the data: Amplification of reference gene primers provided the estimated nucleated cell counts. Clones were read by immunoSEQ multiplex PCR, and TCRdb kept only the in-frame ones, dropping some. V and J calls and clone size are copied from that table; D and trimming were computed from the DNA. The data show fewer than 700,000 clones, about 89% seen once. One Seattle source followed patients from active infection through their disease course. Trimming stripped 11 bases from V and 0 bases from J, with 11 bases between. This CDR3 comprises 13 residues. The chain uses TRBV12-3 or TRBV12-4 and TRBJ1-3; possibly TRBD1 for D (5 bases). Sequencing was performed on peripheral blood. This receptor was taken from a woman aged 50 to 60 with COVID-19, enrolled during active disease. The DNA for the CDR3 is TGTGCCGCGGGACTCAGCTCTGGAAACACCATATATTTT. It specifies CAAGLSSGNTIYF.